Following are 14 T cell receptor beta chains from one sample sequenced in a study of identical twins. Each CDR3 protein gets one entry after TCRdb re-called the 5' RACE reads with MiXCR. This sample yields about 550,000 distinct CDR3 sequences, of which more than 20% are seen a single time; about 0.48% belongs to the top ten. These data also formed part of another study, on yellow fever vaccine responses in identical twins.

The material sequenced was CD4+ T cells sorted from blood. These receptors were taken from a woman between 18 and 29 years old in good health.

V and J are TRBV19 and TRBJ2-1; tentative D call: TRBD2 (6 bases). Trimming took off 7 bases at V and 2 bases at J, with 9 bases between the two ends. Germline-derived CDR1 and CDR2 are LNHDA and SQIVND (reference sequence). The CDR3 spans 13 residues. The DNA for the CDR3 is TGTGCCAGTAACGGGGGTACCTACAATGAGCAGTTCTTC. It is translated as CASNGGTYNEQFF.

The V and J genes are TRBV11-2 and TRBJ2-2, with 7 bases lining up with TRBD1. Per germline, CDR1 SGHAT and CDR2 FQNNGV. The CDR3 covers 16 residues. Trimming cost V 1 base and J 1 base; bases outside gene matches: 3. CDR3 amino acids: CASSLGRGKNTGELFF. CDR3 bases: TGTGCCAGCAGCTTAGGCAGGGGGAAGAACACCGGGGAGCTGTTTTTT.

There are a few counts of this clonotype. For the CDR3, the DNA is TGTGCCAGCAGTGATATAAGGGCCCCCTACAATGAGCAGTTCTTC. Residues: CASSDIRAPYNEQFF. J is TRBJ2-1 and V is TRBV6-1; no definite D call. This CDR3 is 15 amino acids long. The ends were cut back, 3 bases at V and 2 bases at J, with 11 bases in the middle. Germline V gene lookup returns CDR1 MNHNS and CDR2 SASEGT.

This clonotype was counted a single time. V is TRBV12-3 or TRBV12-4 and J is TRBJ1-2, with 7 bases lining up with TRBD1. The V gene end was trimmed by 5 bases and the J gene end by 7 bases; junction bases not matched to a gene: 7. The CDR3 is made up of 13 amino acids. The CDR3 is CASSPRQGPGYTF. The CDR3 DNA sequence: TGTGCCAGCAGTCCCCGACAGGGTCCTGGCTACACCTTC.

This chain joins TRBV20-1 and TRBJ2-7; D gene uncertain. V gave up 1 base and J gave up 3 bases, with 7 bases separating them. CDR3 length equals 12 residues. The germline V gene encodes CDR1 DFQATT and CDR2 SNEGSKA (reference sequence). Here the CDR3 reads CSARGLLYEQYV. CDR3 DNA sequence: TGCAGTGCTAGAGGGCTCCTCTACGAGCAGTACGTC.

The CDR3 DNA follows: TGTGCCAGCAGCCTACCTAGCGTCCCGAACACCGGGGAGCTGTTTTTT. Translated, it gives CASSLPSVPNTGELFF. V gene TRBV14 combines with J gene TRBJ2-2; possible D gene TRBD2, 6 bases. V was clipped by 4 bases and J by 0 bases, with 12 bases between them. The CDR3 is made up of 16 amino acids. Germline V gene data show CDR1 as SGHDN and CDR2 as FVKESK.

The V gene is TRBV28, the J gene TRBJ2-7; no definite D call. Per the germline V gene, CDR1 is MDHEN and CDR2 is SYDVKM. V was shortened by 7 bases and J by 7 bases, with 20 bases between the two germline ends. The CDR3 has 14 amino acids. This CDR3 reads CASTPPGSRREQYF. The CDR3, as DNA: TGTGCCAGCACCCCCCCCGGGTCACGTCGGGAGCAGTACTTC.

The V gene is TRBV24-1, the J gene TRBJ2-1; 10 nucleotides match TRBD1. Per germline, CDR1 KGHDR and CDR2 SFDVKD. The CDR3 totals 15 residues. Germline trimming cut 7 bases from V and 8 bases from J; bases unmatched to any gene: 10. The CDR3 sequence is CATSALGTGVYEQFF. In DNA form, the CDR3 reads TGTGCCACCAGCGCCCTGGGGACAGGGGTGTATGAGCAGTTCTTC.

This clonotype was picked up a small number of times. V and J are TRBV12-3 or TRBV12-4 and TRBJ1-3; 7 positions match TRBD1. V lost 7 bases and J lost 1; bases outside the gene matches: 13. The CDR3 runs to 17 residues. The CDR3 region is CASTSVTPGGSGNTIYF. The CDR3 region has the DNA TGTGCCAGCACCTCGGTAACTCCAGGGGGATCTGGAAACACCATATATTTT.

The chain recombines TRBV11-3 with TRBJ2-1; TRBD2 matches at 10 bases. CDR1 SGHNT and CDR2 YENEEA come from the germline V gene. After removal of 10 bases from V and 7 bases from J, the junction contained 13 bases not matched to a gene. The CDR3 length is 15 residues. DNA of the CDR3: TGTGCCACCCAAAGAGGGACTAGCGAGGGAAATGAGCAGTTCTTC. Translated: CATQRGTSEGNEQFF.

The rearrangement links TRBV9 to TRBJ2-2, with TRBD1 matching over 8 bases. The CDR3 has 16 residues. The V gene's germline CDR1 is SGDLS and CDR2 YYNGEE. The J segment lost 4 bases and the V segment lost 0 bases, leaving 5 bases of the junction unmatched. The chain's CDR3 is CASSVGQGYPTGELFF. The DNA for the CDR3 is TGTGCCAGCAGCGTAGGACAGGGGTATCCCACCGGGGAGCTGTTTTTT.

This clonotype was detected only a few times. The chain is built from TRBV12-3 or TRBV12-4 and TRBJ2-5; D not resolved. The CDR3 contains 13 residues. Trimming cost V 6 bases and J 5 bases, with 13 bases left between them. CDR3 DNA sequence: TGTGCCAGCAGCCCCGGCAAGTCGGAGACCCAGTACTTC. This encodes CASSPGKSETQYF.

The rearrangement uses TRBV4-2 and TRBJ2-3, with D perhaps TRBD2 (5 bases). Trimming stripped 4 bases from V and 0 bases from J, with 23 bases between. Germline CDR1 and CDR2: LGHNA and YNFKEQ. The CDR3 sequence is 19 residues long. The CDR3 is CASSPNSLVNSASTDTQYF. DNA of the CDR3: TGTGCCAGCAGCCCAAACTCCCTGGTCAATAGCGCGAGCACAGATACGCAGTATTTT.

The chain combines TRBV5-4 with TRBJ1-3, with D unclear. Germline V gene data show CDR1 as SGHNT and CDR2 as YYREEE (reference sequence). Trimming cost V 0 bases and J 5 bases, with 6 bases left between them. The CDR3 consists of 13 residues. The CDR3: CASSLGARNTIYF. DNA for the CDR3: TGTGCCAGCAGCTTGGGGGCTAGAAACACCATATATTTT.